This TCR beta chain was sequenced for a study of blood T cell repertoires in COVID-19. Measured with immunoSEQ multiplex PCR; TCRdb has only the in-frame clones, and not every one. The profile covers around 50,000 clones, with roughly 82% appearing a single time and 7.6% taken by the ten largest. Between the trimmed V and J ends, which lost 4 bases and 0 bases, there was a span of 7 bases. This CDR3 region has 13 residues. Per germline, CDR1 SGHRS and CDR2 YFSETQ. The TCR originated in a human donor in a cohort sampled during active COVID-19. V is TRBV5-1 and J is TRBJ1-1; D unclear. The sequenced material came from peripheral blood. As DNA, the CDR3 is TGCGCCAGCAGCGTTGACATGAACACTGAAGCTTTCTTT. Its translation: CASSVDMNTEAFF. The full variable domain, rest sourced from reference TRBV5-1 and TRBJ1-1, is KAGVTQTPRYLIKTRGQQVTLSCSPISGHRSVSWYQQTPGQGLQFLFEYFSETQRNKGNFPGRFSGRQFSNSRSEMNVSTLELGDSALYLCASSVDMNTEAFFGQGTRLTVV.